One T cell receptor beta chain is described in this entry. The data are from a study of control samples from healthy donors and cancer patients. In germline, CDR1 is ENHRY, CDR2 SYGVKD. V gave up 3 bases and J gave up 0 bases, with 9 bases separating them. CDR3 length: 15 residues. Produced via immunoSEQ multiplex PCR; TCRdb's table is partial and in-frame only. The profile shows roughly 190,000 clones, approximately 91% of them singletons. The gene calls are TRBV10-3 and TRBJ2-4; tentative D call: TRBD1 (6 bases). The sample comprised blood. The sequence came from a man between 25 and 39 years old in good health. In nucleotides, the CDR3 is TGTGCCATCAGTGAAACAGGGCTAGCCAAAAACATTCAGTACTTC. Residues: CAISETGLAKNIQYF.